A selection of T cell receptor beta chains follows, all from one sample in a study of blood T cell repertoires in COVID-19. Using immunoSEQ multiplex PCR, the repertoire was profiled, and TCRdb retains in-frame clones only, with some absent. The sample lists some 110,000 clones, 70% to 85% seen once, with about 2.7% in the top ten. The sequenced sample consisted of peripheral blood. Receptor source: a man aged 50-59 years with acute or convalescent COVID-19. Each CDR3 is given with its conserved first and last residue. Fields, in order: clone size, D gene, J gene, V gene, CDR3 DNA, CDR3 protein. D genes are given only for firm matches. The size field is filled for only some rows; it gives once, few, many or a size class.

>many|TRBD1|TRBJ1-4|TRBV2
TGTGCCAGCAGGTTGGGACAGGGCTATTATGAAAAACTGTTTTTT
CASRLGQGYYEKLFF
>.|.|TRBJ2-2|TRBV5-3
TGTGCCAGAAGCCCGGTTTTTTTATGGGAGGATAACACCGGGGAGCTGTTTTTT
CARSPVFLWEDNTGELFF
>.|.|TRBJ2-7|TRBV7-8
TGTGCCAGCAGCTTAATAGGGAAATACGGGGAGGAGCCCTACGAGCAGTACTTC
CASSLIGKYGEEPYEQYF
>.|TRBD1|TRBJ2-7|TRBV6-5
TGTGCCAGCAGGCCGGGACAGAACTACGAGCAGTACTTC
CASRPGQNYEQYF
>.|.|TRBJ1-5|TRBV6-5
TGTGCCAGCAAGGTCAGCAGACTTAATCAGCCCCAGCATTTT
CASKVSRLNQPQHF
>.|TRBD2|TRBJ2-3|TRBV3-1/TRBV3-2
TGTGCCAGCACCCATGTAGCGGGGCTAGATACGCAGTATTTT
CASTHVAGLDTQYF
>.|TRBD1|TRBJ2-7|TRBV30
TGTGCCTGGATAGGGACAGGGTTTTACGAGCAGTACTTC
CAWIGTGFYEQYF
>many|.|TRBJ1-3|TRBV18
TGTGCCAGCTCACCACGACTCTGGGTTGCAGAACAATCTGGAAACACCATATATTTT
CASSPRLWVAEQSGNTIYF
>.|TRBD1|TRBJ1-5|TRBV19
TGTGCCAGTGGAGGGACAGGGGGCAATCAGCCCCAGCATTTT
CASGGTGGNQPQHF
>.|TRBD2|TRBJ2-1|TRBV6-6
TGTGCCAGCAGCCCTACTAGCGGGGTATACAATGAGCAGTTCTTC
CASSPTSGVYNEQFF
>few|.|TRBJ1-6|TRBV18
TGTGCCAGCTCACCAGGAGAGGGATCACCCCTCCACTTT
CASSPGEGSPLHF
>few|TRBD2|TRBJ2-2|TRBV2
TGTGCCAGCAGTGAAAGGGGGACTAGCGGGAACACCGGGGAGCTGTTTTTT
CASSERGTSGNTGELFF
>.|.|TRBJ2-5|TRBV4-1
TGCGCCAGCAGCGGGGGGGCGGAAGAGACCCAGTACTTC
CASSGGAEETQYF
>.|.|TRBJ1-1|TRBV28
TGTGCCAGCAGTTTATATTTCCCCCAGGGGCTGATAACTGAAGCTTTCTTT
CASSLYFPQGLITEAFF
>.|TRBD1|TRBJ1-1|TRBV10-3
TGTGCCATCAGTGGAGGGGGCGGCCTCTTTGAAGCTTTCTTT
CAISGGGGLFEAFF
>.|.|TRBJ1-1|TRBV19
TGTGCCACCTCCGAGGACTTTTTGGGGAACACTGAAGCTTTCTTT
CATSEDFLGNTEAFF
>.|.|TRBJ1-2|TRBV16
TGTGCCAGCAGCCAATCCGCAGGACTATTAGGCTACACCTTC
CASSQSAGLLGYTF
>once|.|TRBJ1-5|TRBV5-1
TGCGCCGGTGATATGGGAGCAGATAGCAATCAGCCCCAGCATTTT
CAGDMGADSNQPQHF
>.|TRBD1|TRBJ1-4|TRBV4-1
TGCGCCAGCAGCCAAGACAGGGGGCTAAGTGAAAAACTGTTTTTT
CASSQDRGLSEKLFF
>.|.|TRBJ1-1|TRBV25-1
TGTGCCAGCAGTGCCTTTACTGAAGCTTTCTTT
CASSAFTEAFF
>few|.|TRBJ2-1|TRBV30
TGTGCCTGGACAGGTTACAATGAGCAGTTCTTC
CAWTGYNEQFF
>.|TRBD1|TRBJ2-7|TRBV18
TGTGCCAGCTCACCACCCCCGGGACAGAACTCCTACGAGCAGTACTTC
CASSPPPGQNSYEQYF
>.|.|TRBJ1-4|TRBV6-2/TRBV6-3
TGTGCCAGCAGTAAAGGAATCGGGGCAGGGGATGAAAAACTGTTTTTT
CASSKGIGAGDEKLFF
>.|TRBD1|TRBJ2-7|TRBV11-2
TGTGCCAGCAGCTTAGGACGGGGGACAGGCTACGAGCAGTACTTC
CASSLGRGTGYEQYF
>.|TRBD1|TRBJ2-2|TRBV10-1
TGCGCCAGCAGAGGGACAGTGACCGGGGAGCTGTTTTTT
CASRGTVTGELFF
>.|.|TRBJ2-7|TRBV19
TGTGCCAGTAGAGTGCATTTCTCCACTCACGAGCAGTACTTC
CASRVHFSTHEQYF
>.|.|TRBJ1-1|TRBV20-1
TGCAGCATGTGGGGGGACACTGAAGCTTTCTTT
CSMWGDTEAFF
>.|.|TRBJ2-7|TRBV6-6
TGTGCCAGCAGTTTTACAGGTTCCTACGAGCAGTACTTC
CASSFTGSYEQYF
>.|TRBD2|TRBJ2-7|TRBV9
TGTGCCAGCAGCGTAGGAACTAGCGGGAGTGGCGAGCAGTACTTC
CASSVGTSGSGEQYF
>.|.|TRBJ2-3|TRBV29-1
TGCAGCGTTGATCGGGGTTTGACAGATACGCAGTATTTT
CSVDRGLTDTQYF
>.|.|TRBJ2-4|TRBV11-2
TGTGCCAGCACCCTAACGGGCGGCGGGACCACCAAAAACATTCAGTACTTC
CASTLTGGGTTKNIQYF
>.|TRBD1|TRBJ2-7|TRBV13
TGTGCCAGCAGCTCCTTCCGACCGGACAGGGACAACGAGCAGTACTTC
CASSSFRPDRDNEQYF
>.|TRBD1|TRBJ1-1|TRBV9
TGTGCCAGCAGCGTATCATGGACAGGGGGCTATATGAACACTGAAGCTTTCTTT
CASSVSWTGGYMNTEAFF
>few|.|TRBJ2-7|TRBV5-1
TGCGCCAGCCGCTTCCGACGGGGAGAGAGCTACGAGCAGTACTTC
CASRFRRGESYEQYF
>few|.|TRBJ1-1|TRBV28
TGTGCCGGAGGGACGCAAGACACTGAAGCTTTCTTT
CAGGTQDTEAFF
>.|TRBD1|TRBJ2-7|TRBV24-1
TGTGCCACCAGTGACTCGGGGACAGACTTCTACGAGCAGTACTTC
CATSDSGTDFYEQYF
>.|TRBD1|TRBJ1-1|TRBV9
TGTGCCAGCAGCGCCCTACAGGGGAGGACTGAAGCTTTCTTT
CASSALQGRTEAFF